Presented here are 8 T cell receptor beta chains from one specimen sequenced in a study of CD8 T cells in ankylosing spondylitis. MiXCR was run by TCRdb on the 5' RACE reads, yielding one entry per CDR3 protein. Among about 100,000 distinct CDR3 sequences listed, roughly 8.8% were seen once. Sequencing was performed on blood, either unsorted or a sorted T cell fraction (not recorded which). These receptors were taken from a male donor with ankylosing spondylitis or in good health (not recorded which).

The rearrangement links TRBV7-9 to TRBJ2-5; D might be TRBD1 (6 bases). With 2 bases removed from V and 9 bases from J, the gap between germline ends came to 10 bases. The CDR3 runs to 12 residues. CDR1 is SEHNR and CDR2 is FQNEAQ in the germline V gene (reference sequence). CDR3 coding DNA: TGTGCCAGCAGCTTAACAGGGTTGGCCCAGTACTTC. It is translated as CASSLTGLAQYF.

This clonotype was seen repeatedly, ten times or more. V gene TRBV20-1 combines with J gene TRBJ2-1, with 11 bases aligning to TRBD2. The ends lost 2 bases at V and 5 bases at J; junction bases unmatched: 2. Germline CDR1 DFQATT, CDR2 SNEGSKA (reference sequence). The CDR3 is 14 amino acids. The CDR3 nucleotides read TGCAGTGCTAGAAAACTAGCGGGGGACAATGAGCAGTTCTTC. Protein product: CSARKLAGDNEQFF.

This clonotype showed up many times. The chain employs TRBV11-1 and TRBJ2-1; D possibly corresponds to TRBD1 (5 bases). The germline V and J ends were trimmed by 7 bases and 9 bases, with 16 bases remaining between them. Germline V gene sequence: CDR1 SGHAT, CDR2 FQDESV (reference sequence). The CDR3 extends over 13 amino acids. CDR3 protein: CASTVGLGSEQFF. The CDR3 nucleotides are TGTGCCAGCACCGTGGGGCTGGGATCTGAGCAGTTCTTC.

This clonotype was picked up many times. The chain employs TRBV6-5 and TRBJ2-7, with a weak D call TRBD2 (6 bases). The V and J ends lost 2 bases and 3 bases respectively, with 14 bases between them. Looked up from germline, CDR1 is MNHEY and CDR2 is SVGAGI. The CDR3 sequence is 15 residues long. CDR3 in DNA: TGTGCCAGCAGTTACGCCGGGTCCGGGGGCTACGAGCAGTACTTC. Amino acid sequence: CASSYAGSGGYEQYF.

This clonotype occurred many times. V gene TRBV12-3 or TRBV12-4 combines with J gene TRBJ1-1; D is unclear. Trimming took 7 bases from V and 2 from J, leaving 17 bases between them. The CDR3 loop spans 15 amino acids. CDR3 sequence: CASNPRRARNTEAFF. The CDR3 bases are TGTGCCAGCAACCCAAGGAGGGCCCGAAACACTGAAGCTTTCTTT.

This clonotype was seen repeatedly, ten times or more. The J gene is TRBJ2-1, the V gene TRBV18; 15 bases match TRBD2. The ends lost 0 bases at V and 0 bases at J; junction bases unmatched: 6. This CDR3 contains 20 residues. The germline CDR1 and CDR2 sequences are KGHSH and LQKENI. The CDR3 loop is CASSPPGTSGGPSSYNEQFF. Here the CDR3 DNA reads TGTGCCAGCTCACCACCGGGGACTAGCGGGGGGCCAAGCTCCTACAATGAGCAGTTCTTC. The variable domain in full, completed from reference TRBV18 and TRBJ2-1, reads NAGVMQNPRHLVRRRGQEARLRCSPMKGHSHVYWYRQLPEEGLKFMVYLQKENIIDESGMPKERFSAEFPKEGPSILRIQQVVRGDSAAYFCASSPPGTSGGPSSYNEQFFGPGTRLTVL.

This clonotype showed up many times. The chain couples TRBV29-1 to TRBJ2-1, with 7 bases lining up with TRBD1. This CDR3 is built from 13 residues. J gave up 8 bases and V 5 bases, and 9 bases lay outside the gene matches. Germline CDR1 reads SQVTM; CDR2 reads ANQGSEA. CDR3 bases: TGCAGCGTTCTAACAGGGGAAGTCGATGAGCAGTTCTTC. It encodes CSVLTGEVDEQFF.

This clonotype was detected many times. This chain connects TRBV3-1 to TRBJ2-3; 11 nucleotides align to TRBD2. Trimming at V came to 1 base and at J to 2 bases, leaving 5 bases not matched to a gene. The CDR3 has 17 amino acids. CDR1 is LGHDT and CDR2 is YNNKEL in the germline V gene (reference sequence). The CDR3 loop reads CASSQGWTSGFTDTQYF. The DNA of the CDR3 is TGTGCCAGCAGCCAAGGGTGGACTAGCGGGTTCACAGATACGCAGTATTTT.